This entry is about one T cell receptor beta chain. The sample originates from a study of blood T cell repertoires in COVID-19. Study in general: PBMCs, B-cell-depleted T cells, or T cells were the source of the cDNA or gDNA that made up the material.

Profiled with immunoSEQ multiplex PCR; TCRdb holds only in-frame clones, not every one. The sample yields 450,000 or so clones, 80% to 90% seen once. CDR1 SEHNR and CDR2 FQNEAQ come from the germline V gene (reference sequence). Losses at the gene ends were 4 bases for V and 5 bases for J; bases not matched to a gene: 15. The CDR3 has 18 residues. The sequenced sample consisted of peripheral blood. The sequence derives from a man between 18 and 29 years old with COVID-19, enrolled during active disease. The chain links TRBV7-9 to TRBJ2-2, with 8 bases aligning to TRBD1. For the CDR3, the DNA is TGTGCCAGCAGCTCCCCAGGGGGCGAGCGGAGTAGGACCGGGGAGCTGTTTTTT. This translates into CASSSPGGERSRTGELFF.